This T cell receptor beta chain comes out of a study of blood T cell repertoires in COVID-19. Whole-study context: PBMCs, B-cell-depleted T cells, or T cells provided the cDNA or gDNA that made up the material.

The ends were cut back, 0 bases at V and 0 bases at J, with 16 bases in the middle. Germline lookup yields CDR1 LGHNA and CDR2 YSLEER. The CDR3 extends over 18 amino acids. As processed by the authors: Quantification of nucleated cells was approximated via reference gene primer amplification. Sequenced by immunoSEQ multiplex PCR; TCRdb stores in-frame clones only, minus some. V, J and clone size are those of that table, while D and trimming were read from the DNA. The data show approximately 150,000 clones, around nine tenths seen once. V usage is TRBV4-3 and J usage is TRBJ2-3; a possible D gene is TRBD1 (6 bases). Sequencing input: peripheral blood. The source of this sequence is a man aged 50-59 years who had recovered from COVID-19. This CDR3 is CASSQDLIRGRSTDTQYF. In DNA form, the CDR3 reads TGCGCCAGCAGCCAAGATCTCATCAGGGGCCGTAGCACAGATACGCAGTATTTT.